The clone carrying this T cell receptor beta chain was seen once. As yet, its antigen is unknown. At the DNA level, this CDR3 is encoded by other sequences in the same sample as well. The source of the sample is a study of cytomegalovirus exposure and HLA in healthy donors. Study-level background: In a previous analysis, some 120 million unique TCR beta sequences were found from roughly 180 million T cells. General study results and limits: Cytomegalovirus status was reportedly diagnosed by the classifier with high specificity and sensitivity. An analysis that was carried out later associated some 17,000 TCR beta sequences with HLA alleles at 0.05 false discovery rate. Later analysis associated a missense DCLRE1C variant with TCR beta V- and J-gene trimming.

The ends lost 2 bases at V and 3 bases at J; junction bases unmatched: 1. The CDR3 contains 13 residues. The V gene's germline CDR1 is GTSNPN and CDR2 SVGIG (reference sequence). PCR used 60 Vbeta primers and 13 Jbeta primers. Measured with immunoSEQ multiplex PCR; TCRdb has only the in-frame clones, and not every one. Here the sample spans approximately 110,000 clones, around 85% being singletons. Sequenced material: PBMCs. V is TRBV30 and J is TRBJ1-1, with TRBD1 identical over 9 bases. The receptor was derived from a man younger than 40 in good health and CMV-seropositive. This chain's CDR3 is CAWSRDRDTEAFF. The CDR3 DNA reads as TGTGCCTGGAGTCGGGACAGGGACACTGAAGCTTTCTTT.